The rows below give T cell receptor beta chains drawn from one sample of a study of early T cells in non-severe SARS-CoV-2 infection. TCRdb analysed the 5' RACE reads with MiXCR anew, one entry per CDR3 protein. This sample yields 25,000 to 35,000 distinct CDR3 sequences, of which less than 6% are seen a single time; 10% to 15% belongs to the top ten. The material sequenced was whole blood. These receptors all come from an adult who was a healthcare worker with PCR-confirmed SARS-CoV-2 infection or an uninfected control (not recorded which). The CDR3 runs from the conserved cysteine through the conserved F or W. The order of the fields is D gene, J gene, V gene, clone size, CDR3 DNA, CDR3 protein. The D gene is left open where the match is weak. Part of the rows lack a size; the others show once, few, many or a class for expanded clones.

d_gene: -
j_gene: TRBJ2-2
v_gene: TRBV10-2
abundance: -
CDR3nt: TGCGCCAGCAGTGAGCGACGGCTGACCGGGGAGCTGTTTTTT
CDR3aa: CASSERRLTGELFF

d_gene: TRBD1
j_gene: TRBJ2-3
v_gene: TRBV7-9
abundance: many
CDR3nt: TGTGCCAGCAGCTTAAGTTTGACAGGGGGCAAGGGGGATACGCAGTATTTT
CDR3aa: CASSLSLTGGKGDTQYF

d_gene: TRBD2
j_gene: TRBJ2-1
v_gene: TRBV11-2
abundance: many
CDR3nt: TGTGCCAGCAGCTCACACCTGCCGGGGGGGGATGAGCAGTTCTTC
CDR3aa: CASSSHLPGGDEQFF

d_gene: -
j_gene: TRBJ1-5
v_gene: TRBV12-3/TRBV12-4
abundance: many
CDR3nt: TGTGCCAGCAGGCTACAGGGAGATCAGCCCCAGCATTTT
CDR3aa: CASRLQGDQPQHF

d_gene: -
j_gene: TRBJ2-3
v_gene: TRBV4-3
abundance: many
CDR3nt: TGCGCCAGCAGCCAGGAGGGTAGCGGCACAGATACGCAGTATTTT
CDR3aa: CASSQEGSGTDTQYF

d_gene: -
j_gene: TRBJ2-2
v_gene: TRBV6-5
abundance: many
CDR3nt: TGTGCCAGCAGTTACGAGGACGCTAGCACCGGGGAGCTGTTTTTT
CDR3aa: CASSYEDASTGELFF

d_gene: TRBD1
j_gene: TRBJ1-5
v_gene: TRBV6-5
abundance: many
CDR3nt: TGTGCCAGCAGTTATCTCCCGGGACAGGGAAGAGAAAGCAATCAGCCCCAGCATTTT
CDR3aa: CASSYLPGQGRESNQPQHF

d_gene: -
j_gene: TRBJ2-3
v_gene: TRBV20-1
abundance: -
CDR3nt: TGCAGTGCTCACGACAGTTTCAGCGATACGCAGTATTTT
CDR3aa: CSAHDSFSDTQYF

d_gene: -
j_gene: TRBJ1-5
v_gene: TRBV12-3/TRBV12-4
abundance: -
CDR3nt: TGTGCCAGCAGCACAAAAACGGTGGGCAATCAGCCCCAGCATTTT
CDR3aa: CASSTKTVGNQPQHF

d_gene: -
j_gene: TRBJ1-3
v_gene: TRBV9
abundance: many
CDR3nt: TGTGCCAGCAGCGTAGACGGGGCTAGCTCTGGAAACACCATATATTTT
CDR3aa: CASSVDGASSGNTIYF

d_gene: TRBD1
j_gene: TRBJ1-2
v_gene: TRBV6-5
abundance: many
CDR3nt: TGTGCCAGCAGTTCCTTGGACAGGGGCGGTGGCTACACCTTC
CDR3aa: CASSSLDRGGGYTF

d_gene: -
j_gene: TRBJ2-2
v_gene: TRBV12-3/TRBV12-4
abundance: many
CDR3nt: TGTGCCAGCAGGCAGGGAGGAACCGGGGAGCTGTTTTTT
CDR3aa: CASRQGGTGELFF

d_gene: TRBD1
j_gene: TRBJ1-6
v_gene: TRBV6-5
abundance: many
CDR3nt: TGTGCCAGCACCCCGCGTCCCGGGACAGCGAATTCACCCCTCCACTTT
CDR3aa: CASTPRPGTANSPLHF

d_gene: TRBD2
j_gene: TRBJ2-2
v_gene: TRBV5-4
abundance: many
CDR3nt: TGTGCCAGCAGGAATGGACTAGAGAACACCGGGGAGCTGTTTTTT
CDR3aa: CASRNGLENTGELFF

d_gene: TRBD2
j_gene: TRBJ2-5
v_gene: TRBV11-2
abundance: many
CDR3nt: TGTGCCAGCAGCCCGGGGGGGCGAGGAGAGACCCAGTACTTC
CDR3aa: CASSPGGRGETQYF

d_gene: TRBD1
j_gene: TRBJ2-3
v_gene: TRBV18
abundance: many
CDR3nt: TGTGCCAGCTCACTAGAAGACAGGGCAGATACGCAGTATTTT
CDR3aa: CASSLEDRADTQYF

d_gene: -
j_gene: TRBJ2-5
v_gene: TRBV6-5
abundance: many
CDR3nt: TGTGCCAGCAGTTACGGTCGGCTCCAAGAGACCCAGTACTTC
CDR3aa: CASSYGRLQETQYF

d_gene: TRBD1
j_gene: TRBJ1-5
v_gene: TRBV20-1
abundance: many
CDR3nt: TGCAGTGCCCGCCCTACAGGGGGAAATCAGCCCCAGCATTTT
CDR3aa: CSARPTGGNQPQHF

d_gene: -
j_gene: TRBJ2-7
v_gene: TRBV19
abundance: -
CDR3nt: TGTGCCAGTAGTATCCAGCAGGGCCCCACCTACGAGCAGTACTTC
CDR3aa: CASSIQQGPTYEQYF

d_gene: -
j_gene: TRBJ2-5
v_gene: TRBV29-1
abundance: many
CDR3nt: TGCAGCGTTGAGCGGGACCCAGAGACCCAGTACTTC
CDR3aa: CSVERDPETQYF

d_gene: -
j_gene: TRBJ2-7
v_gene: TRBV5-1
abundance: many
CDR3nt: TGCGCCAGCAGCATGGACAGAGCCTACGAGCAGTACTTC
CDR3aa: CASSMDRAYEQYF

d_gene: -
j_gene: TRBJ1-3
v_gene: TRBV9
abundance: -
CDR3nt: TGTGCCAGCAGCGCCGGGCCCCCGGCACCCGGAAACACCATATATTTT
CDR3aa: CASSAGPPAPGNTIYF

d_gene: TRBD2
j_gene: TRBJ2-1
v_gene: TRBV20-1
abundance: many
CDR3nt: TGCAGTCCCGGGACTAGCGGGGGGGCCAGGGAGGATGAGCAGTTCTTC
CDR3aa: CSPGTSGGAREDEQFF

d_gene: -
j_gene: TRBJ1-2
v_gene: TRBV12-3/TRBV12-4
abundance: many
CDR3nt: TGTGCCAGCAGTTTAAGACAGTACTATGGCTACACCTTC
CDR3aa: CASSLRQYYGYTF

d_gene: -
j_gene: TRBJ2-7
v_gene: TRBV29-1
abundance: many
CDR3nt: TGCAGCGTTGCCGGCAGGGGGGACGTGCAGTACTTC
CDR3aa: CSVAGRGDVQYF

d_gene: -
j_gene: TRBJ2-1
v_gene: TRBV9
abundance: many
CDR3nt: TGTGCCAGCAGCCCGGGACCTGAGTCCTACAATGAGCAGTTCTTC
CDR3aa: CASSPGPESYNEQFF

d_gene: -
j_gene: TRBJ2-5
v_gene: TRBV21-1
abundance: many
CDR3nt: TGTGCCAGCAGCAAAGCGCTACTAGCGGGGATCATGGGGCAAGAGACCCAGTACTTC
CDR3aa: CASSKALLAGIMGQETQYF

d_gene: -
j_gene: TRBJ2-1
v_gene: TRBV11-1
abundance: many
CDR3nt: TGTGCCAGCAGCTTAGGGGACACCTATTACAATGAGCAGTTCTTC
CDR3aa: CASSLGDTYYNEQFF

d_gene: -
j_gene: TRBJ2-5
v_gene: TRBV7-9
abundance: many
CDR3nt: TGTGCCAGCGACAGGGAGGAGAGGGAGACCCAGTACTTC
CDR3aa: CASDREERETQYF

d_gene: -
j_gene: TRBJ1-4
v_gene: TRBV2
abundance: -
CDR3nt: TGTGCCAGCAGTGAACAAAAAAAACTGTTTTTT
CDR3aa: CASSEQKKLFF

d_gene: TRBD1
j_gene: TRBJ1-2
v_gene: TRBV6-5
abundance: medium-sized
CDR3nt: TGTGCCAGCAGTTCCCCGACAGGGGGGTACTATGGCTACACCTTC
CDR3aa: CASSSPTGGYYGYTF

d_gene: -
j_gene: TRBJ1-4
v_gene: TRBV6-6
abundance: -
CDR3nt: TGTGCCAGCAGTTACTCTTCCGGGGATAATGAAAAACTGTTTTTT
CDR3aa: CASSYSSGDNEKLFF

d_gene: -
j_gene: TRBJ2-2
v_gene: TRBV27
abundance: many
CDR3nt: TGTGCCAGCAGTGCGCAGGTTTACACCGGGGAGCTGTTTTTT
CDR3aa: CASSAQVYTGELFF

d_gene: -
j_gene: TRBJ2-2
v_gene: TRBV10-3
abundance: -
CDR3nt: TGTGCCATCAGTGATGGAGCTTACGGGGAGCTGTTTTTT
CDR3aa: CAISDGAYGELFF

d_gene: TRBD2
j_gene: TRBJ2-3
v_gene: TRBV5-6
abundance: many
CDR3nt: TGTGCCAGCAGCCCATGGCGGGGGGAGGATACGCAGTATTTT
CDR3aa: CASSPWRGEDTQYF

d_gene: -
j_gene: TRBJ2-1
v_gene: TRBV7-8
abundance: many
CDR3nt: TGTGCCAGCAGCTTACGACTTAGCCGGGAGCAGTTCTTC
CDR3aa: CASSLRLSREQFF

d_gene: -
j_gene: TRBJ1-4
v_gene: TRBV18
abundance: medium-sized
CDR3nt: TGTGCCAGCTCACCACGGGGGGCGTACAATGAAAAACTGTTTTTT
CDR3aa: CASSPRGAYNEKLFF

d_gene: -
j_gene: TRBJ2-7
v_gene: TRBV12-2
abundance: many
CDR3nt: TGTGCAAGTCGCTTAGGTCCCCTACCCCCCTACGAGCAGTACTTC
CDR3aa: CASRLGPLPPYEQYF

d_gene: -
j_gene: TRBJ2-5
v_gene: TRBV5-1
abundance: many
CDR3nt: TGCGCCAGCAGCCCCTCGGCCCAAGAGACCCAGTACTTC
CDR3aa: CASSPSAQETQYF

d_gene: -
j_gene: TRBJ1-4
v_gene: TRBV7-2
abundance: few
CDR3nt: TGTGCCAGCAGCTTAGGGTTGGAGATGCCTAATGAAAAACTGTTTTTT
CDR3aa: CASSLGLEMPNEKLFF

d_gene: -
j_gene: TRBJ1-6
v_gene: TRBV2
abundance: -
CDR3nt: TGTGCCAGCAGACAGATGGATTCACCCCTCCACTTT
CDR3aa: CASRQMDSPLHF

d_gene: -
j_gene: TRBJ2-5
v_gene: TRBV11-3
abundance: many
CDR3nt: TGTGCCAGCAGCTTAACGTCTAGCACAGAGACCCAGTACTTC
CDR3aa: CASSLTSSTETQYF